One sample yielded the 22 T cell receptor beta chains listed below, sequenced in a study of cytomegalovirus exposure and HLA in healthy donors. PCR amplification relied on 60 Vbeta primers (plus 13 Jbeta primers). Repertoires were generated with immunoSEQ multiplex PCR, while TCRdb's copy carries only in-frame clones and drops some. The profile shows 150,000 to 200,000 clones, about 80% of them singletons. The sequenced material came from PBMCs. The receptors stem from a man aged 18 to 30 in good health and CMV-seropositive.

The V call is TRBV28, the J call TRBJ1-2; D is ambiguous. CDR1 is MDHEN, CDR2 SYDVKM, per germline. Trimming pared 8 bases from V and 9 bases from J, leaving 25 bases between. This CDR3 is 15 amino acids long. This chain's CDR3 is CASYTTAPAEYSYTF. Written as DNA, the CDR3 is TGTGCCAGCTATACAACAGCCCCAGCAGAATATAGCTACACCTTC.

The DNA of the CDR3 is TGTGCCAGCAGCAATGCCCGGGACAGGGTTTGTCGAAACACCATATATTTT. Its protein product is CASSNARDRVCRNTIYF. The V gene is TRBV21-1, the J gene TRBJ1-3; TRBD1, the table's D call, was not compared with the DNA. TRBV21-1 is a listed pseudogene. The CDR3 extends over 17 amino acids.

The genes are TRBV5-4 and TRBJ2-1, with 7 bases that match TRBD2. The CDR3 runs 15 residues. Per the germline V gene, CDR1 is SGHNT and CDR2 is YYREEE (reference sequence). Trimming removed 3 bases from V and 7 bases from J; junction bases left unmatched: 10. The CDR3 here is CASSSTSGGDNEQFF. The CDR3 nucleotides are TGTGCCAGCAGCTCGACTAGTGGGGGGGATAATGAGCAGTTCTTC.

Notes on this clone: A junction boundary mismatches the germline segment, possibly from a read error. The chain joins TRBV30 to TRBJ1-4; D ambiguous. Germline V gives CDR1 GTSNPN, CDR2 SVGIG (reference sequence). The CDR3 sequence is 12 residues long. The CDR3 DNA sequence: TGTGCCTGGAGTGTGGAGGGTGGCCCTAACGTATTT. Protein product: CAWSVEGGPNVF.

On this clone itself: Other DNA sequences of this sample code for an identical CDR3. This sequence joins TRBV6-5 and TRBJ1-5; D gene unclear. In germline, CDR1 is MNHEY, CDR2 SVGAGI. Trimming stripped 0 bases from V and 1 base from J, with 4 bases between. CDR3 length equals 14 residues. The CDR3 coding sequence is TGTGCCAGCAGTTACTCGAGGAGCAATCAGCCCCAGCATTTT. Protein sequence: CASSYSRSNQPQHF.

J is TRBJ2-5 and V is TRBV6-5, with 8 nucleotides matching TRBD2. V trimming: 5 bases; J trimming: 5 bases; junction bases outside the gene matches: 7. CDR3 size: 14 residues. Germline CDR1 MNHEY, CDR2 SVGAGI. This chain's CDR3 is CASSPGLDVETQYF. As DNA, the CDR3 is TGTGCCAGCAGTCCGGGACTAGATGTGGAGACCCAGTACTTC.

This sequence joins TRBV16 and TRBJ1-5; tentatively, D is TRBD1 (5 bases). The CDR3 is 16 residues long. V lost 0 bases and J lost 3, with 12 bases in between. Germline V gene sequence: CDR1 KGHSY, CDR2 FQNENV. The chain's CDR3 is CASSQSPDSNNQPQHF. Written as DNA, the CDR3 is TGTGCCAGCAGCCAATCGCCAGACAGTAACAATCAGCCCCAGCATTTT.

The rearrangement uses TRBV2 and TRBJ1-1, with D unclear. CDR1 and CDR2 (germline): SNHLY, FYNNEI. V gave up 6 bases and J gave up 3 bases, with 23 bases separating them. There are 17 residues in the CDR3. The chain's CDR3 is CASSAPWGVEIDTEAFF. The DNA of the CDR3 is TGTGCCAGCAGCGCTCCCTGGGGAGTGGAGATAGACACTGAAGCTTTCTTT.

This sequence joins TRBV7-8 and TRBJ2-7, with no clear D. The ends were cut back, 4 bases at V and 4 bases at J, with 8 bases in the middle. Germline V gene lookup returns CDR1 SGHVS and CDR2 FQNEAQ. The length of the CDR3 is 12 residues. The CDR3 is CASSSLLYEQYF. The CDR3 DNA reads TGTGCCAGCAGCTCTCTATTATACGAGCAGTACTTC.

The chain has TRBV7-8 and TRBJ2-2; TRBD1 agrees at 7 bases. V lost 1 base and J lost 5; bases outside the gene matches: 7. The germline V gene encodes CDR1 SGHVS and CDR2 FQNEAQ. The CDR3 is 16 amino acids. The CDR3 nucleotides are TGTGCCAGCAGCTTAGGCAGGGGGAAGGGGACCGGGGAGCTGTTTTTT. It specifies CASSLGRGKGTGELFF. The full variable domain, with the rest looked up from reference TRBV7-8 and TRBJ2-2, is GAGVSQSPRYKVAKRGQDVALRCDPISGHVSLFWYQQALGQGPEFLTYFQNEAQLDKSGLPSDRFFAERPEGSVSTLKIQRTQQEDSAVYLCASSLGRGKGTGELFFGEGSRLTVL.

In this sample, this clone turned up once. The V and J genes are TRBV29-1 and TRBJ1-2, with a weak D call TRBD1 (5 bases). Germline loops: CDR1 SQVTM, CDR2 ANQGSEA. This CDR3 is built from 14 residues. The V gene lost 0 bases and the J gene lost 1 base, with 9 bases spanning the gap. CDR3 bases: TGCAGCGTTGAAGACAGACAGATTAACTATGGCTACACCTTC. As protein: CSVEDRQINYGYTF.

The chain's CDR3 is CASSESGTARQGQYF. CDR3 coding DNA: TGTGCCAGCAGCGAGTCCGGGACAGCAAGACAGGGGCAGTACTTC. The chain uses TRBV6-1 and TRBJ2-7; 7 bases align to TRBD1. Germline values: CDR1 MNHNS, CDR2 SASEGT. The V and J ends lost 6 bases and 9 bases, in that order; junction bases with no gene match: 17. The CDR3 contains 15 residues.

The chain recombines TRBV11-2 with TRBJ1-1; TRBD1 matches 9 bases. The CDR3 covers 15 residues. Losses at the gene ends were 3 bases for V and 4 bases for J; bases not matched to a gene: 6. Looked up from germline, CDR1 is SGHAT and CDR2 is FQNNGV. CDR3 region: CASSFGTGLSTEAFF. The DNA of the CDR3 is TGTGCCAGCAGCTTCGGGACAGGGCTGAGCACTGAAGCTTTCTTT.

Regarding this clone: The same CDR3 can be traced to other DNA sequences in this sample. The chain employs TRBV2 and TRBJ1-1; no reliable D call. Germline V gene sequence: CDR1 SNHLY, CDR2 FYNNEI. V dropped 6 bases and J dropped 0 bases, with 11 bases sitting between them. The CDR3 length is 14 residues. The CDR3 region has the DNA TGTGCCAGCAGCGATGCCGGTATGAACACTGAAGCTTTCTTT. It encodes CASSDAGMNTEAFF. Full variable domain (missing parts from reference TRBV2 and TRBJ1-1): EPEVTQTPSHQVTQMGQEVILRCVPISNHLYFYWYRQILGQKVEFLVSFYNNEISEKSEIFDDQFSVERPDGSNFTLKIRSTKLEDSAMYFCASSDAGMNTEAFFGQGTRLTVV.

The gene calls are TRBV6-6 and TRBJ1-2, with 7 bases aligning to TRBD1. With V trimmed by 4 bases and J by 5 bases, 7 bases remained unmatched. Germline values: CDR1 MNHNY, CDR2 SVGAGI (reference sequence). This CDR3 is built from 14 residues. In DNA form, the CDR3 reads TGTGCCAGCAGTTCCGGGACAGAAGATTATGGCTACACCTTC. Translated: CASSSGTEDYGYTF.

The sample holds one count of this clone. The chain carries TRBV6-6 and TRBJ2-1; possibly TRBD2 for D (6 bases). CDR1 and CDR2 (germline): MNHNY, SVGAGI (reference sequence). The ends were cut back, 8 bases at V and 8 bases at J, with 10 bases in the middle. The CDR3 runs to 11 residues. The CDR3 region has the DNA TGTGCCAGCGGCCGGAGGGATGAGCAGTTCTTC. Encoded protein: CASGRRDEQFF.

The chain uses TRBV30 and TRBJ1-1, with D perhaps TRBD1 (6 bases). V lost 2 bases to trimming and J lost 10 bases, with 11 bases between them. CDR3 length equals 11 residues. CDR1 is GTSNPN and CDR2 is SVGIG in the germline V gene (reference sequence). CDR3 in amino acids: CAWSRTVGAFF. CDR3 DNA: TGTGCCTGGAGTAGGACAGTGGGAGCTTTCTTT.

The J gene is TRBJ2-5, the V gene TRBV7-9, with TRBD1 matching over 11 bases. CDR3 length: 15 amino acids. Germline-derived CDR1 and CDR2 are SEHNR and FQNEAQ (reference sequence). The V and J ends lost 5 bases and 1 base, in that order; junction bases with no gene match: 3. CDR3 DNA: TGTGCCAGCAGCGCCGGGACAGGGGGCCAAGAGACCCAGTACTTC. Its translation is CASSAGTGGQETQYF.

Written as DNA, the CDR3 is TGTGCCAGCAGCTTGCGATTTCAAGAGACCCAGTACTTC. Protein: CASSLRFQETQYF. The genes are TRBV7-2 and TRBJ2-5, with D unresolved. Trimming removed 3 bases at V and 2 bases at J, with 7 bases between. Per the germline V gene, CDR1 is SGHTA and CDR2 is FQGNSA. This CDR3 region has 13 residues.

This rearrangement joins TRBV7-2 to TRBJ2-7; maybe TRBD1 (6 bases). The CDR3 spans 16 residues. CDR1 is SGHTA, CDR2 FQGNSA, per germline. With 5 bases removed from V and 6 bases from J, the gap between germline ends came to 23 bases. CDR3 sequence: CASSPGVWARGSEQYF. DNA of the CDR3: TGTGCCAGCAGCCCAGGGGTCTGGGCCAGGGGAAGCGAGCAGTACTTC.

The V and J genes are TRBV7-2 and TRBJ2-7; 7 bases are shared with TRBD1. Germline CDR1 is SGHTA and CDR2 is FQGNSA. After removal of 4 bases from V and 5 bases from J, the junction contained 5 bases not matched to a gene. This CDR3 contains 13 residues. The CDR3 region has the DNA TGTGCCAGCAGCTCCAACAGGGGAAACGAGCAGTACTTC. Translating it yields CASSSNRGNEQYF.

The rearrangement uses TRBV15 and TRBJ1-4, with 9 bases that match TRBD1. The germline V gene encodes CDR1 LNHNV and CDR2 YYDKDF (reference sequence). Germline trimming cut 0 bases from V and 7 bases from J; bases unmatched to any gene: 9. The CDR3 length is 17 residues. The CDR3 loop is CATSRELTGGVSEKLFF. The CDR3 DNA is TGTGCCACCAGCAGAGAATTGACAGGGGGAGTAAGTGAAAAACTGTTTTTT.